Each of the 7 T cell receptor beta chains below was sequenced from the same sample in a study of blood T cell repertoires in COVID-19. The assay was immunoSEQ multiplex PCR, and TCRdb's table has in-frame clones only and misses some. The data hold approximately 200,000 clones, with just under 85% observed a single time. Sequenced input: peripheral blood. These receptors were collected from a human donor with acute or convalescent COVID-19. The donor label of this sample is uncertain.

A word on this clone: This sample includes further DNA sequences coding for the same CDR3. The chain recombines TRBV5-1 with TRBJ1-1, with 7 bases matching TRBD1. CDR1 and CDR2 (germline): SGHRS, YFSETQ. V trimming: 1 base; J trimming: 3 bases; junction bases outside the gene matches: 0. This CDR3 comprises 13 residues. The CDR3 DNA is TGCGCCAGCAGCTTGCAGGGGGACACTGAAGCTTTCTTT. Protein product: CASSLQGDTEAFF.

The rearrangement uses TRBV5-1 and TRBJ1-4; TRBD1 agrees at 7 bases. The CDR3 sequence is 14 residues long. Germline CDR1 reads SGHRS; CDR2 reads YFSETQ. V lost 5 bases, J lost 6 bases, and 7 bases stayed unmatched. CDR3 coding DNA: TGCGCCAGCAGGCGGACAGGATTCGATGAAAAACTGTTTTTT. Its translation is CASRRTGFDEKLFF.

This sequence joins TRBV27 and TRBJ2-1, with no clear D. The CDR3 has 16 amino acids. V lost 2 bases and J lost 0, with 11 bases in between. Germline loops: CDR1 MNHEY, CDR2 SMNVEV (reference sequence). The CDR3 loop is CASSLEASRSYNEQFF. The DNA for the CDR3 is TGTGCCAGCAGTTTAGAAGCGAGCCGCTCCTACAATGAGCAGTTCTTC.

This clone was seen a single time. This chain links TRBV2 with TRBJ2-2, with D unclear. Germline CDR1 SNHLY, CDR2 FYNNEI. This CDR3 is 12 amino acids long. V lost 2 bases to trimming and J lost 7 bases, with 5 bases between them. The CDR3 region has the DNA TGTGCCAGCAGTGAATCCGGCGGGGAGCTGTTTTTT. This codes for CASSESGGELFF. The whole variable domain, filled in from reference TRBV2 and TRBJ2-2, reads EPEVTQTPSHQVTQMGQEVILRCVPISNHLYFYWYRQILGQKVEFLVSFYNNEISEKSEIFDDQFSVERPDGSNFTLKIRSTKLEDSAMYFCASSESGGELFFGEGSRLTVL.

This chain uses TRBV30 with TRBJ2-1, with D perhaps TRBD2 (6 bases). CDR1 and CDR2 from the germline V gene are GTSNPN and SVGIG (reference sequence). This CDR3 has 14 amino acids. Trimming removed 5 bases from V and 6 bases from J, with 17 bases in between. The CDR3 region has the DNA TGTGCCTGGGGCCGGGACTTAGCTCGCAATGAGCAGTTCTTC. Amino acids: CAWGRDLARNEQFF.

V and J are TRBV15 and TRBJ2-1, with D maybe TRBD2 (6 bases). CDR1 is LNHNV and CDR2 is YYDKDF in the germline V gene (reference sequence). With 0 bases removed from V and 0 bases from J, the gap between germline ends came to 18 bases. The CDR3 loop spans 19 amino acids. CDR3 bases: TGTGCCACCAGCAGAGAGGTAACTAGCTCCTCCAGCTCCTACAATGAGCAGTTCTTC. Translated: CATSREVTSSSSSYNEQFF.

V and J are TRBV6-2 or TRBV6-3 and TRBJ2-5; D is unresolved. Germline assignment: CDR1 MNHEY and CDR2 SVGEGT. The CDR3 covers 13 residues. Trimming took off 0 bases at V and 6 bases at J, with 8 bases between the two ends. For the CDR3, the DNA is TGTGCCAGCAGTTACTCTGGCGGCCAGACCCAGTACTTC. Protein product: CASSYSGGQTQYF.